Listed here are 3 T cell receptor beta chains from one sample, sequenced in a study of cytomegalovirus exposure and HLA in healthy donors. PCR primers comprised 60 Vbeta and 13 Jbeta primers. The table came from immunoSEQ multiplex PCR; TCRdb's copy has only in-frame clones and leaves some out. Of about 97,000 clones listed, about 75% are singletons. The sequenced sample was PBMCs. The receptors originated from a man aged 50 or older in good health and CMV-seronegative.

This clone was detected only once. The rearrangement links TRBV30 to TRBJ1-1, with D unclear. The V end lost 2 bases, the J end lost 3 bases, and 7 bases lay between the germline ends. The germline CDR1 and CDR2 sequences are GTSNPN and SVGIG (reference sequence). The CDR3 extends over 12 amino acids. This CDR3 is CAWSQTDTEAFF. As DNA, the CDR3 is TGTGCCTGGAGTCAAACAGACACTGAAGCTTTCTTT.

This clone was detected once. The chain employs TRBV19 and TRBJ1-5; D not resolved. V was cut by 6 bases and J by 2 bases, with 5 bases left in between. Germline V gene sequence: CDR1 LNHDA, CDR2 SQIVND (reference sequence). The CDR3 contains 12 residues. The CDR3 here is CASRRGNQPQHF. The CDR3 bases are TGTGCCAGTAGACGGGGCAATCAGCCCCAGCATTTT.

The CDR3 loop is CASSPRRTGTGGTGELFF. CDR3 coding DNA: TGTGCCAGCAGCCCACGGAGGACCGGGACAGGGGGTACCGGGGAGCTGTTTTTT. The rearrangement uses TRBV7-3 and TRBJ2-2, with 11 bases identical to TRBD1. With V trimmed by 5 bases and J by 5 bases, 13 bases remained unmatched. This CDR3 region has 18 residues. Germline lookup yields CDR1 SGHTA and CDR2 FQGTGA.